Below, 23 T cell receptor beta chains from the same sample are listed, as sequenced in a study of Graves' ophthalmopathy and Graves' hyperthyroidism. Amplifying from RNA transcripts, the study obtained TCR beta CDR3 regions. HTBI primers were employed in first-round RT-PCR, then a second-round multiplex PCR followed. In TCRdb, the multiplex PCR reads were re-called with MiXCR into one record per CDR3 protein. The table lists about 50,000 distinct CDR3 sequences, less than 65% of them singletons. Input material: peripheral blood. Receptors were obtained from an adult woman with Graves' ophthalmopathy.

This clonotype was seen many times. This chain uses TRBV5-8 with TRBJ2-5, with 13 positions matching TRBD2. The CDR3 covers 16 residues. Trimming took 3 bases from V and 1 from J; bases not matched to a gene: 3. Germline values: CDR1 SGHTS, CDR2 YDEGEE. The CDR3 is CASSYGTSGTQETQYF. CDR3 nucleotide sequence: TGTGCCAGCAGCTATGGGACTAGCGGGACCCAAGAGACCCAGTACTTC.

Notes on this clonotype: One junction end disagrees with the germline gene, perhaps due to a read error. The V and J genes are TRBV19 and TRBJ2-7, with 8 positions matching TRBD2. Germline lookup yields CDR1 LNHDA and CDR2 SQIVND (reference sequence). The CDR3 is 16 amino acids. This CDR3 reads CATRQALSGSLYEQYF. The CDR3 nucleotides read TGCGCCACAAGACAGGCACTCAGCGGGAGTTTATACGAGCAGTACTTC.

The chain carries TRBV7-2 and TRBJ2-1, with 7 bases matching TRBD2. The CDR3 runs to 14 residues. V trimming: 5 bases; J trimming: 3 bases; junction bases outside the gene matches: 4. The V gene's germline CDR1 is SGHTA and CDR2 FQGNSA. CDR3: CASSTLAGYNEQFF. Here the CDR3 DNA reads TGTGCCAGCAGCACCTTAGCGGGCTACAATGAGCAGTTCTTC.

The chain combines TRBV20-1 with TRBJ2-3, with D perhaps matching TRBD2 (6 bases). Deletions cut 2 bases from V and 1 base from J, with 13 bases between. This CDR3 is built from 15 residues. Per the germline V gene, CDR1 is DFQATT and CDR2 is SNEGSKA (reference sequence). The CDR3 DNA follows: TGCAGTGCTAGATACCCCGGGGGACGCACAGATACGCAGTATTTT. Protein product: CSARYPGGRTDTQYF.

By frequency in the sample, this clonotype is medium-sized (0.01 to 0.1%). The V call is TRBV7-9, the J call TRBJ2-3; 8 bases agree with TRBD2. The trim removed 7 bases at V and 2 bases at J, leaving 11 bases unmatched. The germline V gene has CDR1 SEHNR and CDR2 FQNEAQ (reference sequence). The CDR3 spans 16 residues. The DNA of the CDR3 is TGTGCCAGCATAGTTTCCGGAGGACTAGCCACAGATACGCAGTATTTT. It encodes CASIVSGGLATDTQYF.

In its sample, this clonotype was seen many times. The rearrangement uses TRBV7-2 and TRBJ2-3; 8 bases are a match to TRBD2. Germline lookup yields CDR1 SGHTA and CDR2 FQGNSA. V lost 8 bases to trimming and J lost 1 base; unmatched junction nucleotides: 14. This CDR3 has 17 amino acids. CDR3 in DNA: TGTGCCAGCCTCAGCCCCAGCGGGAGTCGAGGCACAGATACGCAGTATTTT. This gives the protein CASLSPSGSRGTDTQYF.

This chain connects TRBV12-3 or TRBV12-4 to TRBJ1-1; D not certain. The CDR3 contains 12 residues. Trimming stripped 7 bases from V and 0 bases from J, with 6 bases between. The CDR3 DNA reads TGTGCCAGCACTCATGTGAACACTGAAGCTTTCTTT. Translating it yields CASTHVNTEAFF.

There are many counts of this clonotype. J is TRBJ2-1 and V is TRBV27; 11 positions agree with TRBD2. The CDR3 totals 15 residues. The trim removed 5 bases at V and 6 bases at J, leaving 6 bases unmatched. The V gene's germline CDR1 is MNHEY and CDR2 SMNVEV (reference sequence). In nucleotides, the CDR3 is TGTGCCAGCAGTGTAGCGGGAGGGCCGGCCAATGAGCAGTTCTTC. This translates into CASSVAGGPANEQFF.

This clonotype was seen ten or more times. The chain employs TRBV29-1 and TRBJ2-4, with D possibly being TRBD1 (5 bases). Germline CDR1 reads SQVTM; CDR2 reads ANQGSEA. The V end was cut by 1 base, the J end by 7 bases, with 8 bases between. The CDR3 is made up of 12 amino acids. The CDR3: CSVEVRANIQYF. CDR3 nucleotide sequence: TGCAGCGTTGAAGTCAGGGCGAACATTCAGTACTTC.

The genes are TRBV20-1 and TRBJ2-2; the D gene is possibly TRBD2 (7 bases). The V and J ends lost 7 bases and 3 bases respectively, with 12 bases between them. Germline V gene data show CDR1 as DFQATT and CDR2 as SNEGSKA (reference sequence). The CDR3 runs 13 residues. This chain's CDR3 is CSEEGGHTGELFF. Written as DNA, the CDR3 is TGCAGTGAGGAGGGGGGGCACACCGGGGAGCTGTTTTTT.

This clonotype has ten or more counts. This chain joins TRBV20-1 and TRBJ2-1; 10 bases are a match to TRBD1. The CDR3 has 13 amino acids. J gave up 8 bases and V 5 bases, and 6 bases lay outside the gene matches. Germline V gene sequence: CDR1 DFQATT, CDR2 SNEGSKA (reference sequence). The CDR3 protein is CSAVGQGGYEQFF. DNA of the CDR3: TGCAGTGCTGTTGGACAGGGGGGTTATGAGCAGTTCTTC.

Turning to this clonotype: The junction does not match germline at one end; this may be a read error. The V call is TRBV7-2, the J call TRBJ2-6; the D call may be TRBD1 or TRBD2 (7 bases each). The CDR3 is 18 residues long. Germline V gives CDR1 SGHTA, CDR2 FQGNSA. The CDR3 bases are TGTGCCAGCAGCCTTCGACAGGGAGGGATTGGAGGGGCCAGCGTCCTGACTTTC. This sequence encodes CASSLRQGGIGGASVLTF. Drawing the rest from reference TRBV7-2 and TRBJ2-6, the complete variable domain is GAGVSQSPSNKVTEKGKDVELRCDPISGHTALYWYRQSLGQGLEFLIYFQGNSAPDKSGLPSDRFSAERTGGSVSTLTIQRTQQEDSAVYLCASSLRQGGIGGASVLTFGAGSRLTVL.

In its sample, this clonotype was seen many times. V usage is TRBV19 and J usage is TRBJ2-2, with 11 nucleotides matching TRBD2. This CDR3 is 19 amino acids long. The germline gives CDR1 LNHDA, CDR2 SQIVND (reference sequence). Trimming at V came to 6 bases and at J to 0 bases, leaving 12 bases not matched to a gene. CDR3 region: CASRGFGLAGGANTGELFF. CDR3 nucleotide sequence: TGTGCCAGTAGAGGTTTTGGTCTAGCGGGAGGCGCGAACACCGGGGAGCTGTTTTTT.

This clonotype was observed at least ten times. This sequence joins TRBV6-2 or TRBV6-3 and TRBJ2-3; D uncertain. CDR1 and CDR2 from the germline V gene are MNHEY and SVGEGT. The CDR3 contains 15 residues. Trimming removed 8 bases from V and 6 bases from J, with 21 bases in between. CDR3 DNA: TGTGCCAGCGGGCGAGGAGACACCTTCATGGATACGCAGTATTTT. It specifies CASGRGDTFMDTQYF.

The chain couples TRBV9 to TRBJ2-7; 7 bases are shared with TRBD1. Germline V gives CDR1 SGDLS, CDR2 YYNGEE. CDR3 length equals 16 residues. After removal of 4 bases from V and 9 bases from J, the junction contained 19 bases not matched to a gene. CDR3 nucleotides: TGTGCCAGCAGCCGGGACAGAAATTCCCAACGGGGCGGGCAGTACTTC. This gives the protein CASSRDRNSQRGGQYF.

In the case of this clonotype: An end of the junction does not agree with germline; a read error may underlie this. The chain has TRBV20-1 and TRBJ2-7; 10 bases are shared with TRBD1. This CDR3 is 16 amino acids long. CDR1 is DFQATT, CDR2 SNEGSKA, per germline (reference sequence). The CDR3 loop is CSATPGQGDSNYEQYF. The CDR3 DNA reads as TGCAGCGCTACACCCGGACAGGGGGATTCTAACTACGAGCAGTACTTC.

The V and J genes are TRBV30 and TRBJ1-2; D is possibly TRBD1 (6 bases). The V gene lost 0 bases and the J gene lost 8 bases, with 16 bases spanning the gap. Germline values: CDR1 GTSNPN, CDR2 SVGIG (reference sequence). The CDR3 consists of 14 residues. The CDR3 bases are TGTGCCTGGAGTGTACGGGCAGGGGTCGGAGGCTACACCTTC. Translating gives CAWSVRAGVGGYTF. Variable domain in full (rest from reference TRBV30 and TRBJ1-2): SQTIHQWPATLVQPVGSPLSLECTVEGTSNPNLYWYRQAAGRGLQLLFYSVGIGQISSEVPQNLSASRPQDRQFILSSKKLLLSDSGFYLCAWSVRAGVGGYTFGSGTRLTVV.

This clonotype was detected only a few times. The conserved phenylalanine or tryptophan is not found at the CDR3 terminus, so this likely reflects a read error. The rearrangement links TRBV20-1 to TRBJ2-1, with a tentative D call TRBD1 (6 bases). V was clipped by 2 bases and J by 5 bases, with 16 bases between them. The CDR3 runs 15 residues. Germline lookup yields CDR1 DFQATT and CDR2 SNEGSKA (reference sequence). Written as DNA, the CDR3 is TGCAGTGCTAGAAAGAGTAGGACAGTAAACAATGAGCAGTTCCTC. This sequence encodes CSARKSRTVNNEQFL.

A remark on this clonotype: This likely comes from a read error, as the CDR3 has no conserved phenylalanine or tryptophan at its end. The chain combines TRBV6-1 with TRBJ2-4; the match to TRBD1 covers 7 bases. CDR1 and CDR2 (germline): MNHNS, SASEGT. The CDR3 runs to 12 residues. Trimming cost V 6 bases and J 8 bases; bases outside gene matches: 4. The CDR3 DNA reads TGTGCCAGCAGACAGGGGTGGGACATTCAGTACTGC. Translation: CASRQGWDIQYC.

The rearrangement uses TRBV19 and TRBJ2-3; weak D call: TRBD2 (5 bases). CDR1 and CDR2 (germline): LNHDA, SQIVND (reference sequence). This CDR3 region has 13 residues. The V end was cut by 7 bases, the J end by 2 bases, with 10 bases between. The CDR3 nucleotides are TGTGCCAGTATCGACGGGGTCACAGATACGCAGTATTTT. Protein product: CASIDGVTDTQYF.

Worth noting for this clonotype: This may stem from a read error, because a much larger clone lies one nucleotide away. The chain uses TRBV30 and TRBJ1-1, with a weak D call TRBD1 (6 bases). Germline assignment: CDR1 GTSNPN and CDR2 SVGIG (reference sequence). The CDR3 is 13 residues long. CDR3 sequence (DNA): TGTGCCTGGAATCGGGGGCAGAACACTGAAGCTTGCTTT. Protein sequence: CAWNRGQNTEACF.

Concerning this clonotype itself: At one boundary the junction diverges from the germline segment, which might be a read error. The V and J genes are TRBV28 and TRBJ2-6; TRBD1 is a possible D gene (6 bases). Germline CDR1 reads MDHEN; CDR2 reads SYDVKM. CDR3 length: 12 amino acids. The CDR3 nucleotides read TGTGCCAGCATACCGGGACACGGCACTGAAGCTTTC. This encodes CASIPGHGTEAF.

This clonotype was observed many times. The CDR3 sequence: CASSPRVTGETQYF. The CDR3 DNA reads TGTGCCAGTTCCCCAAGAGTCACAGGAGAGACCCAGTACTTC. The V call is TRBV19, the J call TRBJ2-5; tentatively, D is TRBD1 (5 bases). The CDR3 extends over 14 amino acids. V lost 8 bases to trimming and J lost 4 bases, with 17 bases between them. Germline CDR1 LNHDA, CDR2 SQIVND (reference sequence).